This TCR beta chain was observed in a study of T cell responses to AZD1222 COVID-19 vaccine. General observations from the study: After the peak T cell response, and only then, were repertoires sampled.

V was cut by 3 bases and J by 0 bases, with 9 bases left in between. Germline V lookup: CDR1 SGHAT, CDR2 FQDESV (reference sequence). The CDR3 extends over 14 amino acids. About this clone itself: No antigen is known for it.

Second-dose intervals near 4 or 12 weeks were combined. Sequencing was performed with immunoSEQ multiplex PCR; in TCRdb, only in-frame clones are kept and a portion is missing. The data contain 150,000 to 200,000 clones, about 90% of them seen just once; the ten biggest clones take up 1% to 1.5%. The receptor was derived from an adult who received the AZD1222 COVID-19 vaccine. The source was peripheral blood, collected 28 days after the second AZD1222 dose. This sequence joins TRBV11-1 and TRBJ2-7, with D hard to call. In DNA form, the CDR3 reads TGTGCCAGCAGCTTGGTTGGTAGCTCCTACGAGCAGTACTTC. Amino acids: CASSLVGSSYEQYF.